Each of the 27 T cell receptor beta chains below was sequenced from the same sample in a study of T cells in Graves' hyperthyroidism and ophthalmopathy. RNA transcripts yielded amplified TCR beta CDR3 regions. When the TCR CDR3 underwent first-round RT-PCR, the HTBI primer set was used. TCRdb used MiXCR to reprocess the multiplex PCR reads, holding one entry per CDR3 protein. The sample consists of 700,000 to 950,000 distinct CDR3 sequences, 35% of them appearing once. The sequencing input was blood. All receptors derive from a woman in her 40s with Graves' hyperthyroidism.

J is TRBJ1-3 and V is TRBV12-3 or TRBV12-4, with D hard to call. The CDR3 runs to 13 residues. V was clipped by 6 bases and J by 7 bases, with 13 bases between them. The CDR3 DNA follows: TGTGCCAGCAGCGAAAGGACGGGGAACACCATATATTTT. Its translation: CASSERTGNTIYF.

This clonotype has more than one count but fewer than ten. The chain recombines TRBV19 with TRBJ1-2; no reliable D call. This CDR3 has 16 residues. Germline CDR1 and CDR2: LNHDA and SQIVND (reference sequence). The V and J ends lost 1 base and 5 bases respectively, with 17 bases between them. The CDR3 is CASSIAPQGYKYGYTF. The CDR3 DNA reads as TGTGCCAGTAGTATAGCCCCCCAAGGTTATAAGTATGGCTACACCTTC.

The DNA for the CDR3 is TGTGCCAGCAGGGACAGGGGTGGTGAAAAACTGTTTTTT. Its translation: CASRDRGGEKLFF. The rearrangement links TRBV11-2 to TRBJ1-4; 9 bases match TRBD1. The J segment lost 7 bases and the V segment lost 6 bases, leaving 3 bases of the junction unmatched. The CDR3 is 13 residues long. The germline gives CDR1 SGHAT, CDR2 FQNNGV.

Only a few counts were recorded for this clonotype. CDR3 region: CASSMLKKHGYTF. The CDR3 coding sequence is TGTGCCAGTAGTATGTTGAAGAAGCATGGCTACACCTTC. V usage is TRBV19 and J usage is TRBJ1-2, with unresolved D. V lost 3 bases, J lost 6 bases, and 11 bases lay in between. There are 13 residues in the CDR3. CDR1 LNHDA and CDR2 SQIVND come from the germline V gene (reference sequence).

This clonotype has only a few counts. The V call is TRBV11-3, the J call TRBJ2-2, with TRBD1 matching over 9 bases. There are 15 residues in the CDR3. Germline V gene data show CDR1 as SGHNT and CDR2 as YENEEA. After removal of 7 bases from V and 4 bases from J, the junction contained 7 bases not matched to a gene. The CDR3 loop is CASNTQGAGTGELFF. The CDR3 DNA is TGTGCCAGCAATACACAGGGGGCAGGCACCGGGGAGCTGTTTTTT.

CDR3 sequence (DNA): TGCAGTGCTAGAGATTGGGGTTTGGGGGAAAAACTGTTTTTT. It yields the protein CSARDWGLGEKLFF. J is TRBJ1-4 and V is TRBV20-1; no clear D gene. V was clipped by 0 bases and J by 8 bases, with 13 bases between them. The CDR3 extends over 14 amino acids. Germline V gene sequence: CDR1 DFQATT, CDR2 SNEGSKA (reference sequence).

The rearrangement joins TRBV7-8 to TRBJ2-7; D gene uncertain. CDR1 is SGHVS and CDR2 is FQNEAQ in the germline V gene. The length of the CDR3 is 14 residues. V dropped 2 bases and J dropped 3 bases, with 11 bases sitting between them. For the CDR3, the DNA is TGTGCCAGCAGCTTAAGAGTGGCAAACTACGAGCAGTACTTC. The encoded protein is CASSLRVANYEQYF.

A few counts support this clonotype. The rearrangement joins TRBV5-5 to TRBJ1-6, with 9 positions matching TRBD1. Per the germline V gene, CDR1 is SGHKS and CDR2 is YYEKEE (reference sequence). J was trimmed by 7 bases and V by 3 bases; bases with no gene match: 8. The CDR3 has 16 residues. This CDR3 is CASSSPGDRVNSPLHF. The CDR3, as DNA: TGTGCCAGCAGCTCCCCGGGGGACAGGGTAAATTCACCCCTCCACTTT.

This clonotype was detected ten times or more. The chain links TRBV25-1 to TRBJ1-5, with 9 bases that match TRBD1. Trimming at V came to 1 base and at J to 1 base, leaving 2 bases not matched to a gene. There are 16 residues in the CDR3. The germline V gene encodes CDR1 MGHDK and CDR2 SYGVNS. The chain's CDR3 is CASSESGTGSNQPQHF. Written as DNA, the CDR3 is TGTGCCAGCAGTGAATCTGGGACAGGGAGCAATCAGCCCCAGCATTTT.

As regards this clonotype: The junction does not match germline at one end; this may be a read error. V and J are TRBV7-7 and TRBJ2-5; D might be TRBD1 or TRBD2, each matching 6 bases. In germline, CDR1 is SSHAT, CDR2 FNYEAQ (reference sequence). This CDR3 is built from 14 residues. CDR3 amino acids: CASSPTQGGQPQYF. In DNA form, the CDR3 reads TGTGCTAGCAGCCCAACACAGGGAGGTCAGCCCCAGTACTTC.

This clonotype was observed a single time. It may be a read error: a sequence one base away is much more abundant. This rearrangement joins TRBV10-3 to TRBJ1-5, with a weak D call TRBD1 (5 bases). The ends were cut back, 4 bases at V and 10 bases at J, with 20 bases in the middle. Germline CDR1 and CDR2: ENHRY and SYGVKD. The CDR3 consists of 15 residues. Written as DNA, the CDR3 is TGTGCCATCAGTGCTCGGGGATTGGTCAGGGAACCCCAGCATTTT. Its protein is CAISARGLVREPQHF.

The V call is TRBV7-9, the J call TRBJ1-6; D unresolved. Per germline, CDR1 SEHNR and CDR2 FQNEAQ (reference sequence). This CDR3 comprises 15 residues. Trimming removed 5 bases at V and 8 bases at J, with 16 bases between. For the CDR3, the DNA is TGTGCCAGCAGCCAAGCTTTGGAGGGTGATTCACCCCTCCACTTT. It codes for CASSQALEGDSPLHF.

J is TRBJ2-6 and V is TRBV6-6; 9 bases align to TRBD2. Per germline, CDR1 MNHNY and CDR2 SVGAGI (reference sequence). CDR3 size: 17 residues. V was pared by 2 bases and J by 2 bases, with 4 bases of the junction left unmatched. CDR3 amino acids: CASSYHLAGAGANVLTF. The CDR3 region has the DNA TGTGCCAGCAGTTACCATTTAGCGGGGGCTGGGGCCAACGTCCTGACTTTC.

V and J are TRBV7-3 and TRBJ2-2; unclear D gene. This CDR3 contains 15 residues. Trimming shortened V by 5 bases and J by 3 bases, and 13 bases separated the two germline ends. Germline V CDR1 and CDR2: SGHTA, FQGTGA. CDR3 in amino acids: CASSLQSMDTGELFF. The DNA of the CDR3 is TGTGCCAGCAGCCTACAATCGATGGACACCGGGGAGCTGTTTTTT.

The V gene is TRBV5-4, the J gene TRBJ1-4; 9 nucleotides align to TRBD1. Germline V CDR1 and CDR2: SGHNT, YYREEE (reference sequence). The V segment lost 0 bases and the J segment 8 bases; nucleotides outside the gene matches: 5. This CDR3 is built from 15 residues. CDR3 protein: CASSLGGQGTEKLFF. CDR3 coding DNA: TGTGCCAGCAGCTTGGGCGGACAGGGGACGGAAAAACTGTTTTTT. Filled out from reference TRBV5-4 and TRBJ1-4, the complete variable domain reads ETGVTQSPTHLIKTRGQQVTLRCSSQSGHNTVSWYQQALGQGPQFIFQYYREEENGRGNFPPRFSGLQFPNYSSELNVNALELDDSALYLCASSLGGQGTEKLFFGSGTQLSVL.

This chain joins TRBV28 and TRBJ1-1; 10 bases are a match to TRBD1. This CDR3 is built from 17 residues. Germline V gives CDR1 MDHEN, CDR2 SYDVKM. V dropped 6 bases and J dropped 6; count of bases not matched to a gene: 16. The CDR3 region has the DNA TGTGCCAGCAGCCCCACCCTCGACAGGGGGCGAATCGCTGAAGCTTTCTTT. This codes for CASSPTLDRGRIAEAFF.

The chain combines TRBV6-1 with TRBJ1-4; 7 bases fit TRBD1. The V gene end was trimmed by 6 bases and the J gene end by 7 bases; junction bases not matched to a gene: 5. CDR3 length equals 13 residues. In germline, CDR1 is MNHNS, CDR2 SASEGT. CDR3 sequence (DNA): TGTGCCAGCAGAGACAGGGCCGGTGAAAAACTGTTTTTT. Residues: CASRDRAGEKLFF.

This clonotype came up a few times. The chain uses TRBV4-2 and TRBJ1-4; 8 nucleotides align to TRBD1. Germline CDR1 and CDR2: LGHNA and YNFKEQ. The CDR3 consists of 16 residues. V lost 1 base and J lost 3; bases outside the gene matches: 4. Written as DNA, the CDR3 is TGTGCCAGCAGCCAAGGGACAGGGATCCCTAATGAAAAACTGTTTTTT. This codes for CASSQGTGIPNEKLFF.

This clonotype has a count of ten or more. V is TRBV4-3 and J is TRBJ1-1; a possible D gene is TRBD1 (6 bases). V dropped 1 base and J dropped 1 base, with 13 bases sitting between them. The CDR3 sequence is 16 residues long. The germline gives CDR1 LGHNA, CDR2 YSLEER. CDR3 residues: CASSQGGGTGNTEAFF. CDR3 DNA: TGCGCCAGCAGCCAAGGAGGGGGGACTGGGAACACTGAAGCTTTCTTT.

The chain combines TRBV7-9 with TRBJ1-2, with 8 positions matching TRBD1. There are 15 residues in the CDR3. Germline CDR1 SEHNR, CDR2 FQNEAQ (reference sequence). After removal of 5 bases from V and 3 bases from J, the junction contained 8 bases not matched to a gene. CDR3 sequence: CASSAAGTGYYGYTF. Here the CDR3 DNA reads TGTGCCAGCAGCGCGGCCGGGACAGGCTACTATGGCTACACCTTC.

CDR3 sequence (DNA): TGTGCCAGCAGTTTCCTCCGGGACACCCAAAACATTCAGTACTTC. Its protein product is CASSFLRDTQNIQYF. The chain combines TRBV7-2 with TRBJ2-5, with a tentative D call TRBD1 (6 bases). The J call may be in error: the DNA end matches TRBJ2-4 better. Germline assignment: CDR1 SGHTA and CDR2 FQGNSA. The CDR3 contains 15 residues.

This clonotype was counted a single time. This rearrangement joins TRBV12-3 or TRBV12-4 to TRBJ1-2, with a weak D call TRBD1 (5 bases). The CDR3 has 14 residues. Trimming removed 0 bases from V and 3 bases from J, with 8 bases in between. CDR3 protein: CASSLAGLHYGYTF. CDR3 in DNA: TGTGCCAGCAGTTTAGCGGGACTGCACTATGGCTACACCTTC.

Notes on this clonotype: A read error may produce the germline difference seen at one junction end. CDR3 loop: CASSISRADRIF. The CDR3 DNA follows: TGTGCCAGTAGTATAAGTCGAGCGGACCGAATTTTT. The chain couples TRBV19 to TRBJ1-4; D unresolved. This CDR3 spans 12 amino acids. Germline V gene sequence: CDR1 LNHDA, CDR2 SQIVND (reference sequence).

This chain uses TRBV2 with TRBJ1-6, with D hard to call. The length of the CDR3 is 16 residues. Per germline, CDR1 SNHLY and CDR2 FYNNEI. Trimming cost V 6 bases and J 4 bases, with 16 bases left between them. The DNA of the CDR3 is TGTGCCAGCAGCCAAACGAGGACCGTGTATAATTCACCCCTCCACTTT. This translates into CASSQTRTVYNSPLHF.

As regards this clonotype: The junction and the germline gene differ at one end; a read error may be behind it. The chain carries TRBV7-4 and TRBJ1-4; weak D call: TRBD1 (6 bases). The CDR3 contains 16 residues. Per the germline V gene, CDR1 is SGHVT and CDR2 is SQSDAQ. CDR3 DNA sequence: TGCGCCAGCAGCCAAGGGGGGCCAACGAGCCGCGAAAAACTGTTTTTT. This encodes CASSQGGPTSREKLFF.

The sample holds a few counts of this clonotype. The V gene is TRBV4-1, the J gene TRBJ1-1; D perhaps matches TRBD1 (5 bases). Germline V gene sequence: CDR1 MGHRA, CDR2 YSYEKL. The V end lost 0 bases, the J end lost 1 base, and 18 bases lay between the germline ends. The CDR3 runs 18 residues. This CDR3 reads CASSQESIWGRENTEAFF. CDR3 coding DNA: TGCGCCAGCAGCCAAGAGTCAATTTGGGGCAGGGAGAACACTGAAGCTTTCTTT.

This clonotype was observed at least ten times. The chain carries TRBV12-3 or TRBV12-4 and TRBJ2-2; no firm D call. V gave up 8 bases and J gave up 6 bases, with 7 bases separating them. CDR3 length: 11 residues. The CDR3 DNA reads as TGTGCCAGCCGGAGCGCCGGGGAGCTGTTTTTT. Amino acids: CASRSAGELFF.